A selection of T cell receptor beta chains follows, all from one sample in a study of T-cell reconstitution after alpha-beta-depleted transplantation in children. TCRdb reprocessed the PCR reads via MiXCR and lists one record per CDR3 protein. The sample has about 1,000,000 distinct CDR3 sequences, roughly 31% seen once. Sequenced material: PBMCs, mostly from graft donor cells, taken 360 days after TCRalphabeta/CD19-depleted stem cell transplant. These receptors were collected from a boy less than two years old who had a stem cell transplant for SCID, so the T cells may come from the graft donor. The CDR3 runs from the conserved cysteine through the conserved F or W. The listing skips clone size in some rows; elsewhere it reads once, few, many or a size class.

J: TRBJ2-7; size: .; V: TRBV18; CDR3: CASSPPTAGGEQYF
J: TRBJ1-2; size: few; V: TRBV12-3/TRBV12-4; CDR3: CASSPSRQGQNYGYTF
J: TRBJ2-1; size: few; V: TRBV28; CDR3: CASSLSLGGMNEQFF
J: TRBJ2-2; size: .; V: TRBV21-1; CDR3: CASETGRRINTGELFF
J: TRBJ1-1; size: many; V: TRBV12-3/TRBV12-4; CDR3: CASSFGTLNTEAFF
J: TRBJ2-3; size: few; V: TRBV4-3; CDR3: CASSRGLGGWTDTQYF
J: TRBJ2-5; size: .; V: TRBV20-1; CDR3: CSALEGGLETQYF
J: TRBJ2-3; size: .; V: TRBV5-1; CDR3: CASSLPQGETDTQYF
J: TRBJ2-5; size: many; V: TRBV7-9; CDR3: CASSLTQGQETQYF
J: TRBJ2-3; size: .; V: TRBV20-1; CDR3: CSARVSTSGDRGWTDTQYF
J: TRBJ1-5; size: few; V: TRBV7-6; CDR3: CASSLAQGGSQPQHF
J: TRBJ1-1; size: few; V: TRBV4-1; CDR3: CASSQEGVGRWMDTEAFF
J: TRBJ2-5; size: few; V: TRBV20-1; CDR3: CSAILRGGETQYF
J: TRBJ2-7; size: few; V: TRBV28; CDR3: CASSFPSGVYEQYF
J: TRBJ2-7; size: few; V: TRBV20-1; CDR3: CSALSRVSYEQYF
J: TRBJ1-4; size: .; V: TRBV7-8; CDR3: CASTGTLRVNEKLFF
J: TRBJ2-3; size: .; V: TRBV6-1; CDR3: CASGVLGATDTQYF
J: TRBJ2-2; size: .; V: TRBV12-3/TRBV12-4; CDR3: CASSDGGTGELFF
J: TRBJ2-7; size: .; V: TRBV12-3/TRBV12-4; CDR3: CASLPGQGSYEQYF
J: TRBJ1-1; size: .; V: TRBV29-1; CDR3: CSVVRPGNTEAFF
J: TRBJ2-5; size: once; V: TRBV7-9; CDR3: CASTAVQETQYF
J: TRBJ2-2; size: few; V: TRBV11-2; CDR3: CASSLGETGKTGELFF
J: TRBJ1-4; size: .; V: TRBV2; CDR3: CASSGQENTIEKLFF
J: TRBJ2-7; size: once; V: TRBV12-3/TRBV12-4; CDR3: CASSRPGPYYEQYF
J: TRBJ1-4; size: .; V: TRBV24-1; CDR3: CATSDGKKLFF
J: TRBJ2-7; size: few; V: TRBV28; CDR3: CASSLIPSTGGPYEQYF
J: TRBJ2-7; size: .; V: TRBV24-1; CDR3: CATYAAGYEQYF
J: TRBJ1-1; size: .; V: TRBV6-2/TRBV6-3; CDR3: CASSPASVGNTEAFF
J: TRBJ1-4; size: .; V: TRBV5-1; CDR3: CASSLGLLATGGSSTNEKLFF
J: TRBJ2-3; size: few; V: TRBV4-1; CDR3: CASSQRETGVPDTQYF
J: TRBJ2-7; size: .; V: TRBV19; CDR3: CASKLGARLYEQYF
J: TRBJ2-1; size: .; V: TRBV28; CDR3: CASSLPLHNEQFF
J: TRBJ2-5; size: .; V: TRBV2; CDR3: CAGERGRQETQYF
J: TRBJ2-3; size: few; V: TRBV25-1; CDR3: CASSLAGTGGSYTQYF
J: TRBJ2-1; size: few; V: TRBV29-1; CDR3: CSVEPPRSVGNEQFF
J: TRBJ2-4; size: .; V: TRBV12-3/TRBV12-4; CDR3: CASSLGPSAGDRRALNKNIQYF
J: TRBJ2-1; size: few; V: TRBV4-1; CDR3: CASSQDVRQGGNEQFF
J: TRBJ2-2; size: .; V: TRBV5-1; CDR3: CASSVPSSGGLTGELFF
J: TRBJ2-5; size: once; V: TRBV5-1; CDR3: CASSFSPEQETQYF
J: TRBJ2-1; size: few; V: TRBV4-2; CDR3: CASHFMGAGEQFF
J: TRBJ2-2; size: .; V: TRBV20-1; CDR3: CSARAGGNAGELFF
J: TRBJ2-5; size: few; V: TRBV5-1; CDR3: CASSLRTSGGNQETQYF
J: TRBJ2-2; size: .; V: TRBV7-3; CDR3: CASSLGPTGGNTGELFF
J: TRBJ2-5; size: .; V: TRBV18; CDR3: CASSLMRGAQETQYF
J: TRBJ2-1; size: few; V: TRBV29-1; CDR3: CSVLTSGGYNEQFF
J: TRBJ2-1; size: many; V: TRBV7-2; CDR3: CASSPGGAGGTNEQFF
J: TRBJ2-2; size: many; V: TRBV12-3/TRBV12-4; CDR3: CASSSGYTGELFF
J: TRBJ2-7; size: .; V: TRBV7-9; CDR3: CASSPIRDRHEQYF
J: TRBJ2-1; size: few; V: TRBV5-1; CDR3: CGPGLTHNEQFF
J: TRBJ1-4; size: .; V: TRBV5-1; CDR3: CASSSGTGWDDEKLFF
J: TRBJ1-3; size: .; V: TRBV12-3/TRBV12-4; CDR3: CASSFSRESRNTIYF
J: TRBJ2-3; size: .; V: TRBV4-3; CDR3: CASSQDLTSGGRTDTQYF
J: TRBJ2-2; size: .; V: TRBV5-1; CDR3: CASSLIRTNTGELFF
J: TRBJ1-6; size: .; V: TRBV27; CDR3: CASSSRLGIALYNSPLHF